The TCR beta chain described here comes from a study of shared clonotypes between healthy human individuals. CD45RO negativity and positive selection for CCR7 defined naive CD8 cells, a population that excluded terminally differentiated effector memory CD45RA+ cells. Sequencing used immunoSEQ multiplex PCR; TCRdb keeps in-frame clones, though not all of them. The table records more than 2 million clones, around 93% of them present only once. V was clipped by 3 bases and J by 7 bases, with 12 bases between them. The CDR3 runs 13 residues. Germline-derived CDR1 and CDR2 are MNHEY and SMNVEV (reference sequence).

The source is a man aged 18-30 years in good health. Some clones in this sample may be carry-over from other donors' samples. Sample: naive CD8+ T cells from PBMCs. This chain links TRBV27 with TRBJ1-1; D gene ambiguous. The CDR3 here is CASSLLGGYEAFF. As DNA, the CDR3 is TGTGCCAGCAGTTTGCTGGGAGGATATGAAGCTTTCTTT.